The TCR beta chain described here comes from a study of blood T cell repertoires in COVID-19. About the research overall: The origin of the acute and convalescent COVID-19 samples was the United States, Italy and Spain.

CDR3 size: 13 residues. Germline CDR1 and CDR2: MDHEN and SYDVKM. V gave up 3 bases and J gave up 7 bases; unmatched junction bases: 2. Sequencing used immunoSEQ multiplex PCR; TCRdb keeps in-frame clones, though not all of them. The table shows some 200,000 clones, with about 82% occurring only once. The sequencing sample was made of peripheral blood. V usage is TRBV28 and J usage is TRBJ2-3, with TRBD1 identical over 9 bases. This TCR came from a man aged 55 to 70 with COVID-19, enrolled during active disease. The CDR3 region has the DNA TGTGCCAGCAGTTTGGGACAGGGTCATACGCAGTATTTT. This gives the protein CASSLGQGHTQYF.